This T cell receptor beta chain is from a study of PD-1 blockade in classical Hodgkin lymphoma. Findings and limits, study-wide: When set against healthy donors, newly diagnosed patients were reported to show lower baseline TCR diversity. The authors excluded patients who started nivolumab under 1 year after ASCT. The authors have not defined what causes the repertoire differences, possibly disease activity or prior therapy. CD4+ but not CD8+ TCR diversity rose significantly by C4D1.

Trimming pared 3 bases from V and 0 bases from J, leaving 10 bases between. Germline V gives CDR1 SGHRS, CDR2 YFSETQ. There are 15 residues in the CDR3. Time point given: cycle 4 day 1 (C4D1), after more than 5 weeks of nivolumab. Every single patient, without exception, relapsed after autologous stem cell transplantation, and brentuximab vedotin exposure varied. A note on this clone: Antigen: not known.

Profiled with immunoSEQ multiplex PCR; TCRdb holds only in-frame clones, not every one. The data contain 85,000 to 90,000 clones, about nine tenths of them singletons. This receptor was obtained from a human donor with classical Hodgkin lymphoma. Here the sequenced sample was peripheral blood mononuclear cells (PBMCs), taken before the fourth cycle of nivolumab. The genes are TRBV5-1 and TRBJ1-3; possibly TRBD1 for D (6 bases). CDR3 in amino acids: CASSSEGGSGNTIYF. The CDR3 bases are TGCGCCAGCAGCTCGGAGGGGGGCTCTGGAAACACCATATATTTT.